This T cell receptor (beta chain) appears in the sequencing data of a study of shared clonotypes between healthy human individuals. The protocol was immunoSEQ multiplex PCR, while the TCRdb copy is restricted to in-frame clones and leaves out a portion. Of a few hundred thousand clones listed, about 97% are singletons. This CDR3 has 14 amino acids. Per germline, CDR1 MNHNY and CDR2 SVGAGI (reference sequence). J gave up 11 bases and V 3 bases, and 10 bases lay outside the gene matches. The TCR was taken from a woman aged 25 to 39 in good health. The specimen sequenced was naive CD4+ T cells sorted from blood. Noted subset: CD45RA+ positively selected. V and J are TRBV6-6 and TRBJ2-5; 9 nucleotides line up with TRBD1. For the CDR3, the DNA is TGTGCCAGCAGTTATCCGGGACAGGGAAGGGAGCAGTACTTC. Translating it yields CASSYPGQGREQYF.